This is a list of T cell receptor beta chains from one sample in a study of control samples from healthy donors and cancer patients. The repertoire was sequenced with immunoSEQ multiplex PCR; TCRdb's copy has only in-frame clones and lacks some. The sample holds some 80,000 clones; approximately 92% are singletons and the top ten take about 5%. The sequenced sample consisted of blood. The origin of the receptors is a woman aged 55 to 70 in good health. The CDR3 runs from the conserved cysteine through the conserved F or W. The order of the fields is D gene, V gene, J gene, clone size, CDR3 protein, CDR3 DNA. A D gene is named only where the DNA matches it firmly. Clone size, where shown, is once, few, many, or a class for clones that have expanded.

.,TRBV5-1,TRBJ1-3,.,CASSLVPYSGNTIYF,TGCGCCAGCAGCTTGGTGCCCTACTCTGGAAACACCATATATTTT
.,TRBV12-3/TRBV12-4,TRBJ2-1,.,CASTQNNEQFF,TGTGCCAGCACCCAAAACAATGAGCAGTTCTTC
TRBD1,TRBV19,TRBJ2-7,.,CASSVSRQGVYEQYF,TGTGCCAGTAGTGTGTCTCGACAGGGGGTTTACGAGCAGTACTTC
.,TRBV2,TRBJ1-2,.,CASSDQGQANYGYTF,TGTGCCAGCAGTGATCAGGGCCAAGCTAACTATGGCTACACCTTC
TRBD1,TRBV6-6,TRBJ1-2,.,CASSSRQGLVGYTF,TGTGCCAGCAGTTCCAGACAGGGGTTGGTTGGCTACACCTTC
TRBD1,TRBV10-3,TRBJ2-7,few,CAIKGQGSSYEQYF,TGTGCCATCAAGGGACAGGGGAGCTCCTACGAGCAGTACTTC
TRBD2,TRBV5-1,TRBJ2-2,.,CASSLRASGNTGELFF,TGCGCCAGCAGCTTGAGGGCTAGCGGGAACACCGGGGAGCTGTTTTTT
TRBD2,TRBV7-3,TRBJ2-2,.,CASSLTFPAGLTGELFF,TGTGCCAGCAGCTTAACGTTCCCAGCGGGGCTCACCGGGGAGCTGTTTTTT
.,TRBV6-5,TRBJ2-5,.,CASLPGHSWGWSQYF,TGTGCCAGCCTACCGGGTCACTCGTGGGGGTGGTCCCAGTACTTC
TRBD1,TRBV12-3/TRBV12-4,TRBJ2-2,.,CASRDRSELFF,TGTGCCAGCAGGGACAGGTCGGAGCTGTTTTTT
TRBD1,TRBV18,TRBJ2-7,.,CASSSTGPPLEQYF,TGTGCCAGCTCGTCGACAGGGCCTCCCCTCGAGCAGTACTTC
.,TRBV20-1,TRBJ1-5,.,CSASGEATNQPQHF,TGCAGTGCTAGTGGAGAGGCGACCAATCAGCCCCAGCATTTT
TRBD2,TRBV24-1,TRBJ2-5,.,CATSDPGAGETQYF,TGTGCCACCAGTGATCCGGGAGCGGGGGAGACCCAGTACTTC
.,TRBV11-2,TRBJ2-5,.,CASSSRGGEETQYF,TGTGCCAGCAGCTCCAGAGGGGGAGAAGAGACCCAGTACTTC
TRBD2,TRBV5-1,TRBJ2-3,.,CASSWGLAGTDTQYF,TGCGCCAGCAGCTGGGGACTAGCGGGGACAGATACGCAGTATTTT
.,TRBV5-1,TRBJ1-1,.,CASSLVGAEGTEAFF,TGCGCCAGCAGCTTAGTAGGGGCCGAGGGCACTGAAGCTTTCTTT
TRBD1,TRBV28,TRBJ1-6,.,CASSSGQGHNSPLHF,TGTGCCAGCAGTTCCGGACAGGGACATAATTCACCCCTCCACTTT
.,TRBV29-1,TRBJ1-4,.,CSVVRGVGGGEKLFF,TGCAGCGTTGTAAGGGGTGTCGGGGGCGGAGAAAAACTGTTTTTT
.,TRBV5-4,TRBJ2-2,.,CASSLKEGARTGELFF,TGTGCCAGCAGCTTGAAGGAGGGGGCGCGAACCGGGGAGCTGTTTTTT
.,TRBV4-2,TRBJ1-3,.,CASSQFPTGIGNTIYF,TGTGCCAGCAGCCAATTTCCGACAGGAATTGGAAACACCATATATTTT
TRBD1,TRBV24-1,TRBJ1-1,.,CATRTGGPGTEAFF,TGTGCCACCCGAACAGGGGGCCCTGGCACTGAAGCTTTCTTT
TRBD1,TRBV28,TRBJ1-2,.,CASRRQGASGYTF,TGTGCCAGCAGGAGACAGGGGGCCAGTGGCTACACCTTC
.,TRBV19,TRBJ2-7,.,CASSINRGGSYEQYF,TGTGCCAGTAGTATCAACCGAGGGGGCTCCTACGAGCAGTACTTC
.,TRBV15,TRBJ2-4,.,CATSHPGDIQYF,TGTGCCACCAGCCATCCCGGGGACATTCAGTACTTC